This T cell receptor beta chain was profiled in a study of T-cell memory formation after mild COVID-19. The overall study: The TCR clusters were mostly specific to one donor. Study conclusions and caveats: From day 15 to 85, contracting clones were balanced between CD4 and CD8, whereas later expanders leaned toward CD4+. Specificity for SARS-CoV-2 was not confirmed among the second-wave clones peaking on day 37. CM and EM subsets held most contracting CD4+ clones; EMRA held CD8+ ones.

TCRdb reanalysed the 5' RACE reads using MiXCR and keeps one entry per CDR3 protein. The sample lists almost 35,000 distinct CDR3 sequences; just under 8% were seen once. In this sample, this clonotype turned up a few times. Its antigen is unidentified. Relative to the germline gene, one junction end is altered; a read error may explain this. The CDR3 is made up of 9 amino acids. CDR1 SNHLY and CDR2 FYNNEI come from the germline V gene. The V call is TRBV2, the J call TRBJ2-5, with D hard to call. The source of this sequence is a young man who had mild COVID-19 (a few samples of this study predate the infection). Cell type and time point are not known. Sequences were obtained from PBMCs or a T cell subset sorted from them (not recorded which). The chain's CDR3 is CASGSVRHF. The CDR3 DNA is TGTGCCAGCGGGTCCGTGCGGCACTTC. Looking up the rest from reference TRBV2 and TRBJ2-5 gives the full variable domain: EPEVTQTPSHQVTQMGQEVILRCVPISNHLYFYWYRQILGQKVEFLVSFYNNEISEKSEIFDDQFSVERPDGSNFTLKIRSTKLEDSAMYFCASGSVRHFGPGTRLLVL.